This T cell receptor (beta chain) was documented in a study of blood T cell repertoires in COVID-19. Across the whole study: Samples taken during acute and convalescent COVID-19 were collected in the United States, Italy and Spain.

The assay was immunoSEQ multiplex PCR, and TCRdb's table has in-frame clones only and misses some. The sample yields approximately 340,000 clones, approximately 82% seen once. The CDR3 totals 15 residues. Trimming removed 0 bases from V and 6 bases from J, with 13 bases in between. CDR1 is SGHRS and CDR2 is YFSETQ in the germline V gene. This TCR came from a man aged 30 to 39 with active or convalescent COVID-19. The sample comprised peripheral blood. The chain uses TRBV5-1 and TRBJ1-5; the D gene is possibly TRBD1 (5 bases). The CDR3 DNA follows: TGCGCCAGCAGCTTGGGTGTCGGCGGGACTCAGCCCCAGCATTTT. Amino acid sequence: CASSLGVGGTQPQHF.